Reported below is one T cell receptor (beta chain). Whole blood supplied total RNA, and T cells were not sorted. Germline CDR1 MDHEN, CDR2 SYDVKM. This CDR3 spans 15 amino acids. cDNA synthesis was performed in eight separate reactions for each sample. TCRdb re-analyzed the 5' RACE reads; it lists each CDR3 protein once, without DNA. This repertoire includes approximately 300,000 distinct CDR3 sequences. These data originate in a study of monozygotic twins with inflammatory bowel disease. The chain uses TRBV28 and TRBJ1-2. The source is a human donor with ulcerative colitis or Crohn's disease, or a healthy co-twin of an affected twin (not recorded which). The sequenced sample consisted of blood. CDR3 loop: CASSPTGGGRDGYTF.